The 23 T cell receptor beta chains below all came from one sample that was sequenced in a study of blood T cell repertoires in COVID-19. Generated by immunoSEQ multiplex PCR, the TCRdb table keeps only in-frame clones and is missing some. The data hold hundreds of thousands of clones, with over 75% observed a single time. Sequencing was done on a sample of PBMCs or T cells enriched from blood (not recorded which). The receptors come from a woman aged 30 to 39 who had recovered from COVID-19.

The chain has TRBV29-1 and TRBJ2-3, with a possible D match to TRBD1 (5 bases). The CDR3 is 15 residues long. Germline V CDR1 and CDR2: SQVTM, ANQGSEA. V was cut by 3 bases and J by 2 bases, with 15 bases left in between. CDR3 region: CSVDGPQGFTDTQYF. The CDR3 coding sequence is TGCAGCGTTGATGGACCCCAGGGTTTCACAGATACGCAGTATTTT.

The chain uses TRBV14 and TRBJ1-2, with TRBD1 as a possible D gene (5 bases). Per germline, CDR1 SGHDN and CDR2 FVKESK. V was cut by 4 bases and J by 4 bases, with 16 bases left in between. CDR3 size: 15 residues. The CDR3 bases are TGTGCCAGCAGCCCGCCTGCAGGGTCGATCTATGGCTACACCTTC. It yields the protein CASSPPAGSIYGYTF.

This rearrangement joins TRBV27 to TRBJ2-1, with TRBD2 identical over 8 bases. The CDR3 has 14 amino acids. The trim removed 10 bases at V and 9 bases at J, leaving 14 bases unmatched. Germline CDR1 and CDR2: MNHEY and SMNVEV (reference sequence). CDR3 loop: CATGGASPLSEQFF. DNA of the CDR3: TGTGCCACCGGGGGGGCGTCCCCTCTCAGTGAGCAGTTCTTC.

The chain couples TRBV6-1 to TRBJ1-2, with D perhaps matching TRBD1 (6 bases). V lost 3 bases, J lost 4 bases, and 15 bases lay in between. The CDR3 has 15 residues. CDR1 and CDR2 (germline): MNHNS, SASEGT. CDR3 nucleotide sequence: TGTGCCAGCAGTGAGGCCGACAGGTTTCGCTATGGCTACACCTTC. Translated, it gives CASSEADRFRYGYTF.

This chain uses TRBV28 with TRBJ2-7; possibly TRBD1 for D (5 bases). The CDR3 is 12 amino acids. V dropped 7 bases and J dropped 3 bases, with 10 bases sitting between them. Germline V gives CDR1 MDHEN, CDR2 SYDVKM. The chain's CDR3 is CASTQGLYEQYF. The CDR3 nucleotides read TGTGCCAGCACCCAGGGCCTCTACGAGCAGTACTTC.

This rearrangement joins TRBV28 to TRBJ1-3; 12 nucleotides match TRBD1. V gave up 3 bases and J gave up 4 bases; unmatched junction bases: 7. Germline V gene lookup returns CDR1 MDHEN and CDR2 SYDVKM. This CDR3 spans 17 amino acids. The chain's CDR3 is CASSFAGTGGLGNTIYF. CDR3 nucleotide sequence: TGTGCCAGCAGTTTCGCCGGGACAGGGGGCTTGGGAAACACCATATATTTT.

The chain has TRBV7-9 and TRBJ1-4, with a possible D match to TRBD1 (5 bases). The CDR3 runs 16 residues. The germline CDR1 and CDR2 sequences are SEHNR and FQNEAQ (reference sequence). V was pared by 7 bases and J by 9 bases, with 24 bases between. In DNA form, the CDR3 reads TGTGCCAGCAACACCATGTCGGGGGATGGGGAGAAAAAACTGTTTTTT. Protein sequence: CASNTMSGDGEKKLFF.

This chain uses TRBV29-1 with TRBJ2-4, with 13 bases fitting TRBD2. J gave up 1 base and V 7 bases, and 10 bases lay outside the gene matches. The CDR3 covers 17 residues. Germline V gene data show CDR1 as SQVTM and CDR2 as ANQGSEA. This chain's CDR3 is CSAVRTSGSGAKNIQYF. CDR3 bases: TGCAGCGCTGTGAGGACTAGCGGGAGTGGGGCCAAAAACATTCAGTACTTC.

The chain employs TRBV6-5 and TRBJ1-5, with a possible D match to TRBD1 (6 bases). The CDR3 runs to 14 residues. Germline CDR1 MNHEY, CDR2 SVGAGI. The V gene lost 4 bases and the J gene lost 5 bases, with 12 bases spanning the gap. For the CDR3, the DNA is TGTGCCAGCAGTTGTCCAGGGGTTTATCAGCCCCAGCATTTT. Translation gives CASSCPGVYQPQHF.

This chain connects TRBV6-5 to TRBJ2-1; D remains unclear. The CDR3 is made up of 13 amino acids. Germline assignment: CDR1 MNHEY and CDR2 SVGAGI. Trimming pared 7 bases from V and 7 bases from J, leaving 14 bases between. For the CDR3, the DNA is TGTGCCAGCAATAACCTTGGCAGAAATGAGCAGTTCTTC. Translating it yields CASNNLGRNEQFF.

The CDR3 region is CAISARTGGVNNEQFF. In DNA form, the CDR3 reads TGTGCCATCAGTGCCCGGACAGGGGGAGTCAACAATGAGCAGTTCTTC. J is TRBJ2-1 and V is TRBV10-3, with TRBD1 matching 10 bases. The V and J ends lost 4 bases and 5 bases, in that order; junction bases with no gene match: 8. The germline V gene has CDR1 ENHRY and CDR2 SYGVKD. CDR3 length equals 16 residues.

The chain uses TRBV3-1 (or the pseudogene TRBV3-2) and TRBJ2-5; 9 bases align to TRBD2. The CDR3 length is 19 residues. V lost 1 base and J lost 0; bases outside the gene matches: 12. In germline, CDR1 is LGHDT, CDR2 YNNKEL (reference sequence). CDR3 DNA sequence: TGTGCCAGCAGCCAAGGGCTAGCGGGATTAGGTGGCAACCAAGAGACCCAGTACTTC. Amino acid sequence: CASSQGLAGLGGNQETQYF.

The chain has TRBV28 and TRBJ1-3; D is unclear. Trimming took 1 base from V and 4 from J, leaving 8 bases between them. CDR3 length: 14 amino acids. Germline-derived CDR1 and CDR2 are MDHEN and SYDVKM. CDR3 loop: CASSLFLRGNTIYF. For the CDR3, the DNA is TGTGCCAGCAGTTTATTTCTTAGAGGAAACACCATATATTTT.

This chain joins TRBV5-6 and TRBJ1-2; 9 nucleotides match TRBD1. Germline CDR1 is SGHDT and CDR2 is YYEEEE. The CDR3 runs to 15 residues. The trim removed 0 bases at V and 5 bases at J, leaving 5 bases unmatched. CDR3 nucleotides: TGTGCCAGCAGCTTGGAGGGACAGGGACCGTATGGCTACACCTTC. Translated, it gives CASSLEGQGPYGYTF.

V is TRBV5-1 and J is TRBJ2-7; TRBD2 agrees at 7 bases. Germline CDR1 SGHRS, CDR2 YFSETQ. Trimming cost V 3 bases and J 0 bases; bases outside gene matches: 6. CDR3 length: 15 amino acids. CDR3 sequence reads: CASSSVSSGSYEQYF. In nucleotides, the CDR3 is TGCGCCAGCAGCTCGGTATCTAGCGGCTCCTACGAGCAGTACTTC.

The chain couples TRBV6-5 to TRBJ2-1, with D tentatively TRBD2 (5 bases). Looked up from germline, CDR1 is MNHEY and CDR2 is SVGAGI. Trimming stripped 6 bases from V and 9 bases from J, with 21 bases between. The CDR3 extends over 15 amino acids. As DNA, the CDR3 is TGTGCCAGCAGCCTGGACTCAACCTATCGTTTTGAGCAGTTCTTC. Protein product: CASSLDSTYRFEQFF.

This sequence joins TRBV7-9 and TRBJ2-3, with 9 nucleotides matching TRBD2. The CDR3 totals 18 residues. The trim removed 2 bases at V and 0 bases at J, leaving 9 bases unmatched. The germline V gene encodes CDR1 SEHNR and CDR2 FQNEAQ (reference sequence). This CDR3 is CASSLLAGGDVSTDTQYF. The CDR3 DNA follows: TGTGCCAGCAGCTTACTCGCGGGAGGGGATGTAAGCACAGATACGCAGTATTTT.

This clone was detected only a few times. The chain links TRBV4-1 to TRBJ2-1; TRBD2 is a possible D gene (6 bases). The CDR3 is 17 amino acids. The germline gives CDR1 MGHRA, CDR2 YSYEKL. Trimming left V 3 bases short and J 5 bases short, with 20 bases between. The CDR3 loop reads CASSQGDLATIDNEQFF. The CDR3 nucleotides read TGCGCCAGCAGCCAGGGAGACCTAGCGACTATCGACAATGAGCAGTTCTTC.

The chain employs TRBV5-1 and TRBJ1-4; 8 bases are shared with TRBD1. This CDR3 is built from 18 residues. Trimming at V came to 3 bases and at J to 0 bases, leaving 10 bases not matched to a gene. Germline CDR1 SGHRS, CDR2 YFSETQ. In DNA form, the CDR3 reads TGCGCCAGCAGCTATGGACAGGGAGGTATCGCAACTAATGAAAAACTGTTTTTT. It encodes CASSYGQGGIATNEKLFF.

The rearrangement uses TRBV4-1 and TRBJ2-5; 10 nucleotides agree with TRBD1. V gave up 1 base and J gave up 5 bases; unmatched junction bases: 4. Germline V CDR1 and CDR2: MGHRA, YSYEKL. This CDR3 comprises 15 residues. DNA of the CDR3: TGCGCCAGCAGCCAAGTGGGACAGGGGTTGGAGACCCAGTACTTC. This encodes CASSQVGQGLETQYF.

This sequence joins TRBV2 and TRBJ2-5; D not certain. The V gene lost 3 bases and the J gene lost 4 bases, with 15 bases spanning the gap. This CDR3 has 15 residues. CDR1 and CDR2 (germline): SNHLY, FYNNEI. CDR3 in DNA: TGTGCCAGCAGTGACCTACAGAGTTCGCTAGAGACCCAGTACTTC. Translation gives CASSDLQSSLETQYF.

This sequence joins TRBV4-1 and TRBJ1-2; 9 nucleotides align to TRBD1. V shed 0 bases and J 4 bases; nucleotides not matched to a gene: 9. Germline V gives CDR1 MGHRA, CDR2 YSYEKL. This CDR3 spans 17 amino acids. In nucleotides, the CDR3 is TGCGCCAGCAGCCAAGACCGATTTACAGGGGGCGGCTATGGCTACACCTTC. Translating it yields CASSQDRFTGGGYGYTF.

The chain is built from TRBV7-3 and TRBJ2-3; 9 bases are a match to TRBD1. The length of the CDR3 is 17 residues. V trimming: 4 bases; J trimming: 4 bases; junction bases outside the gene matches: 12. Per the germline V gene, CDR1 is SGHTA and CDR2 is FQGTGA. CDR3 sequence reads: CASSYYAGTGYSDTQYF. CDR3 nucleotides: TGTGCCAGCAGCTACTACGCCGGGACAGGGTATTCAGATACGCAGTATTTT. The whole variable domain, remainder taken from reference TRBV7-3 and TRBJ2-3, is GAGVSQTPSNKVTEKGKYVELRCDPISGHTALYWYRQSLGQGPEFLIYFQGTGAADDSGLPNDRFFAVRPEGSVSTLKIQRTERGDSAVYLCASSYYAGTGYSDTQYFGPGTRLTVL.